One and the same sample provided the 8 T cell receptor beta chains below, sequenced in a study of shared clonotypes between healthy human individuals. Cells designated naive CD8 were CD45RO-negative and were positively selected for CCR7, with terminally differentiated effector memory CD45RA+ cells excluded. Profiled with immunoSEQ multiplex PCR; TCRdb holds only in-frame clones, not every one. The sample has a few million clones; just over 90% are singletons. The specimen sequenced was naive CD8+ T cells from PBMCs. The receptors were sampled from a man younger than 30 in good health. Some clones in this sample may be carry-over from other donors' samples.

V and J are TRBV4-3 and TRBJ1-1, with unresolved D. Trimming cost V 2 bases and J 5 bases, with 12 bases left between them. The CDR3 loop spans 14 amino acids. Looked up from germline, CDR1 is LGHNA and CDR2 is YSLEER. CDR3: CASSQYSTKTEAFF. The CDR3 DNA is TGCGCCAGCAGCCAATACTCCACGAAAACTGAAGCTTTCTTT.

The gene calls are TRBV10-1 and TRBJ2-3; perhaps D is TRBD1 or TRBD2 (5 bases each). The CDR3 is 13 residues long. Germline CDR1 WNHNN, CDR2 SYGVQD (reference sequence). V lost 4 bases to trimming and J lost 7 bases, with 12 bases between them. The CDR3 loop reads CASSGGTLNTQYF. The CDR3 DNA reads TGCGCCAGCAGTGGGGGGACCTTAAATACGCAGTATTTT.

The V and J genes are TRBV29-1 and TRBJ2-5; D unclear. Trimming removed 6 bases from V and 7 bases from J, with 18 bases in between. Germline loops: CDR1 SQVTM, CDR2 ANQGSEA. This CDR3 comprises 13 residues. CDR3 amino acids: CSVLPRSPGTQYF. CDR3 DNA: TGCAGCGTCCTCCCCCGGTCCCCGGGGACCCAGTACTTC.

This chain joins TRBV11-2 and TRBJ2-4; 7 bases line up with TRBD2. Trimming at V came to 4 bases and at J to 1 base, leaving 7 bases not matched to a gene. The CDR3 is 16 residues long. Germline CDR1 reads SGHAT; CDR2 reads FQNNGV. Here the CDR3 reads CASSSAGRGAKNIQYF. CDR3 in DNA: TGTGCCAGCAGCTCCGCTGGGCGGGGGGCCAAAAACATTCAGTACTTC.

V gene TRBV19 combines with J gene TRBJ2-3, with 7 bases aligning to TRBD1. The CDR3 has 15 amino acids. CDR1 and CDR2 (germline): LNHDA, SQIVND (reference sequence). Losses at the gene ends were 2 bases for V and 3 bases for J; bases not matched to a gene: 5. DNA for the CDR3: TGTGCCAGTAGTATAACCTCGACAGGGACAGATACGCAGTATTTT. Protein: CASSITSTGTDTQYF.

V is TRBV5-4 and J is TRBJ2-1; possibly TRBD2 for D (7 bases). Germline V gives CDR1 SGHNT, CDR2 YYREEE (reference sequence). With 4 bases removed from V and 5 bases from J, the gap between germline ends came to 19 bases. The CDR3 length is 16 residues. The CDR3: CASSLRTGGADNEQFF. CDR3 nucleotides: TGTGCCAGCAGCCTACGAACGGGGGGCGCGGACAATGAGCAGTTCTTC.

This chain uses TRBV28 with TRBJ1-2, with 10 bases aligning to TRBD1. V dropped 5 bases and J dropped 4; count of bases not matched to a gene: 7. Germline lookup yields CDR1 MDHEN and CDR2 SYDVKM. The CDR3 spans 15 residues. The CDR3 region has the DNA TGTGCCAGCAGTACTCCGGGACAGGGGCGCTATGGCTACACCTTC. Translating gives CASSTPGQGRYGYTF.

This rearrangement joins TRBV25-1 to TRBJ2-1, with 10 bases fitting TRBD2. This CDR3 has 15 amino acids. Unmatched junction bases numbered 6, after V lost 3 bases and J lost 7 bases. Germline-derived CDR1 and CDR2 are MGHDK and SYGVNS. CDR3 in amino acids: CASSDQREGENEQFF. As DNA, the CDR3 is TGTGCCAGCAGTGACCAGCGGGAGGGGGAAAATGAGCAGTTCTTC.